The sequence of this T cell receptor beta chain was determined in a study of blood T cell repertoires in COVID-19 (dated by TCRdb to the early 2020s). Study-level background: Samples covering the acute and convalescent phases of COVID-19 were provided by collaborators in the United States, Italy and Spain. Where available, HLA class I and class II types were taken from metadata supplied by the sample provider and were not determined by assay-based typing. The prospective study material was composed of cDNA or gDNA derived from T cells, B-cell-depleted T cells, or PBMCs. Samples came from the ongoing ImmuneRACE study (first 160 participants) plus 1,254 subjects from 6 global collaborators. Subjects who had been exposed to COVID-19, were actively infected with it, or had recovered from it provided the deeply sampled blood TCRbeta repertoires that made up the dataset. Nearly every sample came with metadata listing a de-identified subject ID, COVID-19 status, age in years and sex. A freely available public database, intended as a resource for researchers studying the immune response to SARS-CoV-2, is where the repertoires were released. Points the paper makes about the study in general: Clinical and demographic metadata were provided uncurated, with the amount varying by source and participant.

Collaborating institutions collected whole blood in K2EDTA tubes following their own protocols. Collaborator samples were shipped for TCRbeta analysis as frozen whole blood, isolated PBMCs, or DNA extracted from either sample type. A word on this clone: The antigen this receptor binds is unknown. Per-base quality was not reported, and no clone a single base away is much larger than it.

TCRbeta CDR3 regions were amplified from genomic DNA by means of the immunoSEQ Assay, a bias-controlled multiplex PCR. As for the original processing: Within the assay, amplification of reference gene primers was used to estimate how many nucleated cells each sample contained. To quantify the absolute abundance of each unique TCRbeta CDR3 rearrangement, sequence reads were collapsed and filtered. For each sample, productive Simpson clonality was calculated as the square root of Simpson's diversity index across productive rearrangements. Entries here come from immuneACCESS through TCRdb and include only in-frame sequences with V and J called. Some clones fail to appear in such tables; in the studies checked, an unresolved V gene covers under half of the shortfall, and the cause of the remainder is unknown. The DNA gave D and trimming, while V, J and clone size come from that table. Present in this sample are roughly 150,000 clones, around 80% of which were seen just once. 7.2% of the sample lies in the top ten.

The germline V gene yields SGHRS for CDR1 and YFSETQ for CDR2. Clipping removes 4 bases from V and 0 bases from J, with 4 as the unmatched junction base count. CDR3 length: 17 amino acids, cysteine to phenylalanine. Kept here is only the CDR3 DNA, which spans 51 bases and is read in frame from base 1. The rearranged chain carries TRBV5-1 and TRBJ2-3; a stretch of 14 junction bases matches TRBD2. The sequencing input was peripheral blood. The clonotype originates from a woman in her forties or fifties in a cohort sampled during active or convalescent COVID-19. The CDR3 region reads CASSRTSGGKSTDTQYF. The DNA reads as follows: TGCGCCAGCAGCCGGACTAGCGGGGGGAAGAGCACAGATACGCAGTATTTT. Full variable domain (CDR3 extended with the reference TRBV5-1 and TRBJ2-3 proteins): KAGVTQTPRYLIKTRGQQVTLSCSPISGHRSVSWYQQTPGQGLQFLFEYFSETQRNKGNFPGRFSGRQFSNSRSEMNVSTLELGDSALYLCASSRTSGGKSTDTQYFGPGTRLTVL.